The rows below give T cell receptor beta chains drawn from one sample of a study of Ad26.COV2.S vaccination and SARS-CoV-2 variants. Profiling relied on immunoSEQ multiplex PCR, and the TCRdb table lists in-frame clones only, not all of them. The table shows fewer than 300,000 clones, with about 90% occurring only once. This specimen was peripheral blood, taken in a trial of Ad26.COV2.S vaccine versus placebo. These receptors were obtained from a person aged 18-65 years who received the Ad26.COV2.S COVID-19 vaccine or a placebo. Each CDR3 is given with its conserved first and last residue. Each record gives: CDR3 protein, CDR3 DNA, V gene, D gene, J gene, clone size. The D gene is left open where the match is weak. Some rows mark clone size as missing; the rest say once, few, many or name a class of expanded clone.

cdr3_aa: CASSRSGGTGELFF; cdr3_nt: TGTGCCAGCTCACGTTCCGGGGGGACCGGGGAGCTGTTTTTT; v_call: TRBV18; d_call: TRBD2; j_call: TRBJ2-2; clone_size: -
cdr3_aa: CASSPGLANTYEQYF; cdr3_nt: TGTGCCAGCAGCCCAGGACTAGCTAATACCTACGAGCAGTACTTC; v_call: TRBV7-6; d_call: TRBD2; j_call: TRBJ2-7; clone_size: -
cdr3_aa: CASRPTGDTEAFF; cdr3_nt: TGTGCCAGCAGGCCCACAGGAGACACTGAAGCTTTCTTT; v_call: TRBV6-6; d_call: -; j_call: TRBJ1-1; clone_size: -
cdr3_aa: CAIKGTSGSPEQFF; cdr3_nt: TGTGCCATCAAGGGGACTAGCGGGAGCCCTGAGCAGTTCTTC; v_call: TRBV10-3; d_call: TRBD2; j_call: TRBJ2-1; clone_size: -
cdr3_aa: CATRTSGRIHEQFF; cdr3_nt: TGTGCCACCCGGACTAGCGGGAGGATTCATGAGCAGTTCTTC; v_call: TRBV3-1/TRBV3-2; d_call: TRBD2; j_call: TRBJ2-1; clone_size: -
cdr3_aa: CSVVGAGDNQPQHF; cdr3_nt: TGCAGCGTTGTTGGTGCGGGGGACAATCAGCCCCAGCATTTT; v_call: TRBV29-1; d_call: -; j_call: TRBJ1-5; clone_size: -
cdr3_aa: CSVETYGTGNGELFF; cdr3_nt: TGCAGCGTTGAAACATACGGGACAGGGAACGGGGAGCTGTTTTTT; v_call: TRBV29-1; d_call: TRBD1; j_call: TRBJ2-2; clone_size: -
cdr3_aa: CASSSIGVTDTQYF; cdr3_nt: TGTGCCAGCAGCTCAATTGGCGTCACAGATACGCAGTATTTT; v_call: TRBV7-9; d_call: -; j_call: TRBJ2-3; clone_size: -
cdr3_aa: CASSYRGTGVRYTF; cdr3_nt: TGTGCCAGCAGTTACCGTGGGACAGGGGTACGCTACACCTTC; v_call: TRBV6-5; d_call: TRBD1; j_call: TRBJ1-2; clone_size: -
cdr3_aa: CATSSGQGANYGYTF; cdr3_nt: TGTGCCACCAGCAGTGGACAGGGAGCCAACTATGGCTACACCTTC; v_call: TRBV15; d_call: TRBD1; j_call: TRBJ1-2; clone_size: -
cdr3_aa: CASSFYPGQIFSGANVLTF; cdr3_nt: TGTGCCAGCAGTTTTTATCCGGGACAGATTTTCTCTGGGGCCAACGTCCTGACTTTC; v_call: TRBV6-2/TRBV6-3; d_call: TRBD1; j_call: TRBJ2-6; clone_size: -
cdr3_aa: CASSLRPGTGTEAFF; cdr3_nt: TGTGCCAGCAGCTTAAGACCCGGGACAGGCACTGAAGCTTTCTTT; v_call: TRBV11-2; d_call: TRBD1; j_call: TRBJ1-1; clone_size: -
cdr3_aa: CSVLRTGAFPNEQFF; cdr3_nt: TGCAGCGTATTACGGACAGGGGCTTTTCCCAATGAGCAGTTCTTC; v_call: TRBV29-1; d_call: TRBD1; j_call: TRBJ2-1; clone_size: -
cdr3_aa: CASSYEGQGENEQYF; cdr3_nt: TGTGCCAGCAGTTACGAGGGACAGGGGGAAAACGAGCAGTACTTC; v_call: TRBV6-5; d_call: TRBD1; j_call: TRBJ2-7; clone_size: -
cdr3_aa: CASSAEHSGSNEKLFF; cdr3_nt: TGTGCCAGCAGCGCAGAACATTCTGGGAGTAATGAAAAACTGTTTTTT; v_call: TRBV7-9; d_call: -; j_call: TRBJ1-4; clone_size: -
cdr3_aa: CASCKGDNEQYF; cdr3_nt: TGTGCCAGCTGCAAGGGGGACAACGAGCAGTACTTC; v_call: TRBV5-6; d_call: -; j_call: TRBJ2-7; clone_size: -
cdr3_aa: CASSIGTGALYEQYF; cdr3_nt: TGTGCCAGCAGCATCGGGACCGGCGCTTTATACGAGCAGTACTTC; v_call: TRBV11-2; d_call: -; j_call: TRBJ2-7; clone_size: -
cdr3_aa: CASRERDRGTDTQYF; cdr3_nt: TGTGCCAGTAGAGAGAGGGACAGGGGAACAGATACGCAGTATTTT; v_call: TRBV19; d_call: TRBD1; j_call: TRBJ2-3; clone_size: -
cdr3_aa: CASSPLTSGGAANTGELFF; cdr3_nt: TGTGCCAGCAGCCCCTTGACTAGCGGGGGGGCAGCGAACACCGGGGAGCTGTTTTTT; v_call: TRBV5-4; d_call: TRBD2; j_call: TRBJ2-2; clone_size: few
cdr3_aa: CASSEEGSNSPLHF; cdr3_nt: TGTGCCAGCAGTGAGGAAGGGAGTAATTCACCCCTCCACTTT; v_call: TRBV2; d_call: -; j_call: TRBJ1-6; clone_size: -
cdr3_aa: CAWSTGNSNQPQHF; cdr3_nt: TGTGCCTGGAGTACGGGAAATAGCAATCAGCCCCAGCATTTT; v_call: TRBV30; d_call: -; j_call: TRBJ1-5; clone_size: -
cdr3_aa: CASNVDGTYEQYF; cdr3_nt: TGTGCCAGCAATGTGGACGGAACCTACGAGCAGTACTTC; v_call: TRBV6-5; d_call: -; j_call: TRBJ2-7; clone_size: -
cdr3_aa: CASSYSSLADTQYF; cdr3_nt: TGTGCCAGCAGTTACTCTAGCCTCGCGGATACGCAGTATTTT; v_call: TRBV6-6; d_call: -; j_call: TRBJ2-3; clone_size: once
cdr3_aa: CASSQEKDLGAGTEAFF; cdr3_nt: TGTGCCAGCAGCCAAGAAAAAGATCTGGGGGCGGGAACTGAAGCTTTCTTT; v_call: TRBV14; d_call: -; j_call: TRBJ1-1; clone_size: once
cdr3_aa: CASSFGYEQYF; cdr3_nt: TGTGCCAGCAGTTTCGGGTACGAGCAGTACTTC; v_call: TRBV27; d_call: -; j_call: TRBJ2-7; clone_size: -
cdr3_aa: CASSLGQNKRNEQFF; cdr3_nt: TGCGCCAGCAGCTTGGGACAGAATAAGCGCAATGAGCAGTTCTTC; v_call: TRBV5-1; d_call: -; j_call: TRBJ2-1; clone_size: -
cdr3_aa: CASSKGGQGSNQPQHF; cdr3_nt: TGTGCCAGCAGCAAGGGGGGACAGGGTAGCAATCAGCCCCAGCATTTT; v_call: TRBV21-1; d_call: -; j_call: TRBJ1-5; clone_size: -
cdr3_aa: CASSSKRSLNYNEQFF; cdr3_nt: TGTGCCAGCAGTTCCAAGCGGAGCCTCAACTACAATGAGCAGTTCTTC; v_call: TRBV6-5; d_call: -; j_call: TRBJ2-1; clone_size: -
cdr3_aa: CSATDRGSQYF; cdr3_nt: TGCAGTGCCACCGACAGGGGCTCCCAGTACTTC; v_call: TRBV20-1; d_call: TRBD1; j_call: TRBJ2-5; clone_size: -
cdr3_aa: CASSERQGGTHEQYF; cdr3_nt: TGTGCCAGCAGTGAACGGCAGGGGGGTACCCACGAGCAGTACTTC; v_call: TRBV2; d_call: -; j_call: TRBJ2-7; clone_size: -
cdr3_aa: CASSWDSGSNEQYF; cdr3_nt: TGTGCCAGCAGTTGGGATAGCGGGAGCAACGAGCAGTACTTC; v_call: TRBV7-2; d_call: TRBD2; j_call: TRBJ2-7; clone_size: -
cdr3_aa: CATSRQGGNQPQHF; cdr3_nt: TGTGCCACCAGCAGACAGGGCGGCAATCAGCCCCAGCATTTT; v_call: TRBV15; d_call: -; j_call: TRBJ1-5; clone_size: -
cdr3_aa: CASSPTSVLPRSYNEQFF; cdr3_nt: TGTGCCAGCAGCCCCACCTCGGTCCTTCCCCGCTCCTACAATGAGCAGTTCTTC; v_call: TRBV7-6; d_call: -; j_call: TRBJ2-1; clone_size: -
cdr3_aa: CSVRLGNGDSEQYF; cdr3_nt: TGCAGCGTTCGATTGGGGAATGGGGACAGCGAGCAGTACTTC; v_call: TRBV29-1; d_call: TRBD1; j_call: TRBJ2-7; clone_size: -
cdr3_aa: CASSLDGHYGYTF; cdr3_nt: TGTGCCAGCAGCTTAGACGGACACTATGGCTACACCTTC; v_call: TRBV7-2; d_call: -; j_call: TRBJ1-2; clone_size: -
cdr3_aa: CASSYIGGTGEKLFF; cdr3_nt: TGCGCCAGCAGCTATATCGGGGGGACAGGCGAAAAACTGTTTTTT; v_call: TRBV5-1; d_call: TRBD1; j_call: TRBJ1-4; clone_size: -
cdr3_aa: CASSYSSASGSYEQYF; cdr3_nt: TGTGCCAGCAGTTACAGTTCGGCTAGCGGGAGCTACGAGCAGTACTTC; v_call: TRBV6-5; d_call: TRBD2; j_call: TRBJ2-7; clone_size: once
cdr3_aa: CASIREDYGYTF; cdr3_nt: TGTGCCAGCATTCGAGAGGACTATGGCTACACCTTC; v_call: TRBV12-3/TRBV12-4; d_call: -; j_call: TRBJ1-2; clone_size: -
cdr3_aa: CASSLRGSGNTIYF; cdr3_nt: TGTGCCAGCAGTTTAAGGGGGTCTGGAAACACCATATATTTT; v_call: TRBV27; d_call: -; j_call: TRBJ1-3; clone_size: few
cdr3_aa: CASSLTGQGLIEAFF; cdr3_nt: TGTGCCAGCAGCCTAACGGGACAGGGTCTGATTGAAGCTTTCTTT; v_call: TRBV7-9; d_call: TRBD1; j_call: TRBJ1-1; clone_size: -
cdr3_aa: CASRTSGGGSTDTQYF; cdr3_nt: TGTGCCAGCAGGACTAGCGGGGGCGGGAGCACAGATACGCAGTATTTT; v_call: TRBV5-4; d_call: TRBD2; j_call: TRBJ2-3; clone_size: -
cdr3_aa: CASGTGNSPLHF; cdr3_nt: TGTGCTAGCGGGACGGGAAATTCACCCCTCCACTTT; v_call: TRBV12-5; d_call: -; j_call: TRBJ1-6; clone_size: -
cdr3_aa: CASSLVPGGTADTQYF; cdr3_nt: TGTGCCAGCAGCTTGGTCCCGGGGGGGACCGCAGATACGCAGTATTTT; v_call: TRBV5-5; d_call: TRBD2; j_call: TRBJ2-3; clone_size: -